A single sample gave rise to the 8 T cell receptor beta chains below, sequenced in a study of T-cell reconstitution after alpha-beta-depleted transplantation in children. Researchers prepared the TCRbeta library using unique molecular identifiers, the study reports. TCRdb re-called the PCR reads with MiXCR, one entry per CDR3 protein. The table records about 240,000 distinct CDR3 sequences, about 25% of them present only once. This specimen consisted of PBMCs, obtained before TCRalphabeta/CD19-depleted stem cell transplant. These receptors were obtained from a girl aged 2 to 10 with Fanconi anemia, due to receive a stem cell transplant.

This clonotype was observed a handful of times. The V and J genes are TRBV20-1 and TRBJ2-7; TRBD1 aligns across 8 bases. The junction had 7 bases not matched to a gene; V was cut back by 5 bases and J by 1 base. From germline, CDR1 is DFQATT and CDR2 SNEGSKA (reference sequence). There are 14 residues in the CDR3. The CDR3 coding sequence is TGCAGTGCTGACCTTTGGACAGGGTCCTACGAGCAGTACTTC. It is translated as CSADLWTGSYEQYF.

Ten or more counts support this clonotype. The chain joins TRBV20-1 to TRBJ1-1; D is ambiguous. Germline CDR1 and CDR2: DFQATT and SNEGSKA (reference sequence). The CDR3 spans 13 residues. V was shortened by 1 base and J by 3 bases, with 9 bases between the two germline ends. The CDR3 loop is CSARGWSDTEAFF. CDR3 coding DNA: TGCAGTGCTAGAGGCTGGTCGGACACTGAAGCTTTCTTT.

The chain carries TRBV23-1 and TRBJ2-1; 9 positions agree with TRBD1. TRBV23-1 qualifies as an ORF whose function is uncertain. Trimming at V came to 8 bases and at J to 8 bases, leaving 7 bases not matched to a gene. The CDR3 is 13 amino acids. The CDR3 bases are TGCGCCAGCTCCGGGACAGGGAAGGATGAGCAGTTCTTC. Its translation: CASSGTGKDEQFF.

The rearrangement uses TRBV28 and TRBJ1-1; 7 bases fit TRBD1. Looked up from germline, CDR1 is MDHEN and CDR2 is SYDVKM. This CDR3 has 15 amino acids. Germline trimming cut 5 bases from V and 5 bases from J; bases unmatched to any gene: 11. The CDR3 reads CASSPRQGFLTEAFF. The CDR3 DNA reads as TGTGCCAGCAGTCCGCGACAGGGCTTCCTTACTGAAGCTTTCTTT.

At least ten counts were recorded for this clonotype. V usage is TRBV6-1 and J usage is TRBJ2-1; 13 nucleotides match TRBD2. With 4 bases clipped from V and 10 bases from J, the junction kept 4 bases outside the gene matches. Germline CDR1 MNHNS, CDR2 SASEGT. This CDR3 has 14 amino acids. The CDR3, as DNA: TGTGCCAGCAGTGCCGGACTAGCGGGAGACGAGCAGTTCTTC. Protein sequence: CASSAGLAGDEQFF.

This clonotype was picked up a small number of times. V usage is TRBV28 and J usage is TRBJ2-7; D call uncertain. The V end was cut by 8 bases, the J end by 3 bases, with 14 bases between. The germline gives CDR1 MDHEN, CDR2 SYDVKM. This CDR3 is built from 13 residues. The CDR3 DNA sequence: TGTGCCAGCCCCCCCCGACTGAACTACGAGCAGTACTTC. Translating it yields CASPPRLNYEQYF.

This chain joins TRBV28 and TRBJ2-1; 10 bases map to TRBD2. The germline gives CDR1 MDHEN, CDR2 SYDVKM. The CDR3 has 16 residues. After removal of 2 bases from V and 10 bases from J, the junction contained 11 bases not matched to a gene. DNA for the CDR3: TGTGCCAGCAGTTTAATTCGGCTAGCGGGAGCGGCAGAGCAGTTCTTC. It codes for CASSLIRLAGAAEQFF.

The CDR3 DNA reads as TGTGCCAGCTCATTTCGCAATGTCCTTTCGACCTCTGGGGCCAACGTCCTGACTTTC. This gives the protein CASSFRNVLSTSGANVLTF. V gene TRBV18 combines with J gene TRBJ2-6; no reliable D call. The CDR3 has 19 amino acids. V lost 5 bases and J lost 0, with 20 bases in between. Germline-derived CDR1 and CDR2 are KGHSH and LQKENI.